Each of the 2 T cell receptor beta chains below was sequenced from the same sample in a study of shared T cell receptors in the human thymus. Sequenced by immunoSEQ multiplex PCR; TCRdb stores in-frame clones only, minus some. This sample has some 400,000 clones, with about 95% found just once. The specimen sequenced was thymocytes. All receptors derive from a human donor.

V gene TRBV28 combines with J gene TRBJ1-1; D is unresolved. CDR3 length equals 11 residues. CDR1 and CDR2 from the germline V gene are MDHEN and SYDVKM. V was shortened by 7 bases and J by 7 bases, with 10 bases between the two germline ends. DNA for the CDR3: TGTGCCAGCAAAAGGACGCTTGAAGCTTTCTTT. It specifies CASKRTLEAFF.

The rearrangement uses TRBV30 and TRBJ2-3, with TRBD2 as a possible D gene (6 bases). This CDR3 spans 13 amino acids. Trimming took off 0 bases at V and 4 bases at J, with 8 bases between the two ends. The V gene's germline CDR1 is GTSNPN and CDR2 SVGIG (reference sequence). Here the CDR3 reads CAWSVEGPDTQYF. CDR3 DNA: TGTGCCTGGAGTGTGGAGGGGCCAGATACGCAGTATTTT.